The clone carrying this T cell receptor beta chain has ten or more counts. Its antigen is as yet unknown. Together with a sample-barcoded 5' primer, a J-beta primer mix was included in a second PCR lasting about 7 to 11 cycles. MiXCR was run by TCRdb on the 5' RACE reads, yielding one entry per CDR3 protein. In the table there are hundreds of thousands of distinct CDR3 sequences, more than 45% of which are singletons. This specimen comes from a study of blood T cells in healthy people across ages. Regarding the study as a whole: The unknown donor CMV status may have confounded expanded clonotype changes. There were more naive CD4+ cells and higher diversity in long-lived donors than in aged donors.

With 4 bases clipped from V and 0 bases from J, the junction kept 4 bases outside the gene matches. The CDR3 spans 15 residues. CDR1 and CDR2 (germline): SEHNR, FQNEAQ (reference sequence). Researchers isolated at least 6 million PBMCs per sample. The sample consisted of blood. The TCR sequence derives from a woman aged 80 or older in good health. The chain employs TRBV7-9 and TRBJ2-7; TRBD2 matches at 9 bases. Here the CDR3 reads CASSSTSGRSYEQYF. CDR3 DNA: TGTGCCAGCAGCTCGACTAGCGGACGCTCCTACGAGCAGTACTTC.